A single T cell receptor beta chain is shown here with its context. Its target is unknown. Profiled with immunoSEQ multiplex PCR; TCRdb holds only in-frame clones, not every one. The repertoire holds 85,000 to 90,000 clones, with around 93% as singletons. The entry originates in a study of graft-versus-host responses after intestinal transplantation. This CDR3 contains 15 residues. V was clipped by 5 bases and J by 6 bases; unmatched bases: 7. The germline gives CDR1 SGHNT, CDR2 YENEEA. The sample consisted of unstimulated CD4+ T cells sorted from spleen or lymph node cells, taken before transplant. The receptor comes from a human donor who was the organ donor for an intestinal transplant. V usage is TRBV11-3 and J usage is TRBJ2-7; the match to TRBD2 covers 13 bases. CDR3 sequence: CASSPWTSGGGEQYF. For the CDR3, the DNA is TGTGCCAGCAGCCCCTGGACTAGCGGGGGAGGCGAGCAGTACTTC.